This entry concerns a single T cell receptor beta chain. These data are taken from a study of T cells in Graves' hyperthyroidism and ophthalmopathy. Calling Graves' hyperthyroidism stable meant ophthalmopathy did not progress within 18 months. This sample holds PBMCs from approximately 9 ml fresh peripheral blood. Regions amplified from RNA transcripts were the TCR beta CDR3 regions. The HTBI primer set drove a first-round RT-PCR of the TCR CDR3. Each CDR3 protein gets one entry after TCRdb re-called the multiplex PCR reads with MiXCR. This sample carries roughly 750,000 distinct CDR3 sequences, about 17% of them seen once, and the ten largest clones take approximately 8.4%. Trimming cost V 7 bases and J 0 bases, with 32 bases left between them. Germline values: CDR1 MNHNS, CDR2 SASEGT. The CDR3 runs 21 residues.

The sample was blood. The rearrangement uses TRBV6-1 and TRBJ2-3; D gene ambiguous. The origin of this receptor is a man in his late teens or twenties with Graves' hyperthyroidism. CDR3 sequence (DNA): TGTGCCAGCAACCCCCCCCCTGGGCGAGGAACGGCGACGAGCAGCACAGATACGCAGTATTTT. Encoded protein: CASNPPPGRGTATSSTDTQYF.